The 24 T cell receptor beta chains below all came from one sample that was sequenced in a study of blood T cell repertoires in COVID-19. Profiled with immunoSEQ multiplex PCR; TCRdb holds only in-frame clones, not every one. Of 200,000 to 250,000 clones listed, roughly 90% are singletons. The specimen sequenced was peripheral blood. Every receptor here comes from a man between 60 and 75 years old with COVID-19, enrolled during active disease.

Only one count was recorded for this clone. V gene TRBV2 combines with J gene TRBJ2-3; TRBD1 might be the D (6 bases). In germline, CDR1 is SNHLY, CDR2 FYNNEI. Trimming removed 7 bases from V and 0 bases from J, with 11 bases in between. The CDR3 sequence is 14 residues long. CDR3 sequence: CASTRTASTDTQYF. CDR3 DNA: TGTGCCAGCACAAGGACAGCTAGCACAGATACGCAGTATTTT.

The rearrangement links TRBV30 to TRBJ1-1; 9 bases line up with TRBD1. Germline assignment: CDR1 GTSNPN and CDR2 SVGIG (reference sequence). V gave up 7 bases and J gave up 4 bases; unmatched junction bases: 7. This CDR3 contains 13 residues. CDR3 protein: CALTQGAGTEAFF. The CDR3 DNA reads TGTGCCTTGACACAGGGGGCCGGCACTGAAGCTTTCTTT.

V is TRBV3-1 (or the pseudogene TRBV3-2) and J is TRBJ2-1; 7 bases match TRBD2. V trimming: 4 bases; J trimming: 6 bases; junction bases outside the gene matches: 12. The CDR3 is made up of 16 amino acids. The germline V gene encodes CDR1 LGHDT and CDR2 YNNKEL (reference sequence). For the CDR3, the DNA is TGTGCCAGCAGCCTTTCCAAACTGGCGGGAGCCAATGAGCAGTTCTTC. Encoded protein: CASSLSKLAGANEQFF.

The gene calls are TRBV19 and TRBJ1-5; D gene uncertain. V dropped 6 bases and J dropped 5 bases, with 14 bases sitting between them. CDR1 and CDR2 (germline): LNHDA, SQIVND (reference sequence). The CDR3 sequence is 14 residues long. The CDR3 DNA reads TGTGCCAGTAGCTTTTGGACTGATTATCAGCCCCAGCATTTT. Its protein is CASSFWTDYQPQHF. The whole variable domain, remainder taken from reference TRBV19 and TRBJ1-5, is DGGITQSPKYLFRKEGQNVTLSCEQNLNHDAMYWYRQDPGQGLRLIYYSQIVNDFQKGDIAEGYSVSREKKESFPLTVTSAQKNPTAFYLCASSFWTDYQPQHFGDGTRLSIL.

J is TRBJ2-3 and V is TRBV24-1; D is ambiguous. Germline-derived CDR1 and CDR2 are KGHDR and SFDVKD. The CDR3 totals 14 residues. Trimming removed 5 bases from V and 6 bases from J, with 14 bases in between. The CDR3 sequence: CATSAAKYPDTQYF. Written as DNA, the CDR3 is TGTGCCACCAGTGCCGCGAAATACCCCGATACGCAGTATTTT.

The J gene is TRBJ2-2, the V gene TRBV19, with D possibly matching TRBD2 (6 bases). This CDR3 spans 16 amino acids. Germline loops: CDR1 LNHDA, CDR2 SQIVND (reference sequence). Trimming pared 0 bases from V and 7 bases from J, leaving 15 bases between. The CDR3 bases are TGTGCCAGTAGTATAGAGGGGGGATCTGGCGTCGGGGAGCTGTTTTTT. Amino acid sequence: CASSIEGGSGVGELFF.

CDR3 in amino acids: CASSEAGGSYEKLFF. In DNA form, the CDR3 reads TGTGCCAGCAGTGAGGCAGGGGGATCATATGAAAAACTGTTTTTT. This sequence joins TRBV6-1 and TRBJ1-4; TRBD1 agrees at 7 bases. Germline CDR1 reads MNHNS; CDR2 reads SASEGT. This CDR3 contains 15 residues. Trimming took 3 bases from V and 6 from J; bases not matched to a gene: 7.

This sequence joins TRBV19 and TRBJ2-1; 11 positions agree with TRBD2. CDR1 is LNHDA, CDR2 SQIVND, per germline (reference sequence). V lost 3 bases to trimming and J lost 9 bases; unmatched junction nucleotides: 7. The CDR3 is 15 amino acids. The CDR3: CASSIGSGGAVEQFF. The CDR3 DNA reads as TGTGCCAGTAGTATTGGTAGCGGGGGGGCCGTTGAGCAGTTCTTC.

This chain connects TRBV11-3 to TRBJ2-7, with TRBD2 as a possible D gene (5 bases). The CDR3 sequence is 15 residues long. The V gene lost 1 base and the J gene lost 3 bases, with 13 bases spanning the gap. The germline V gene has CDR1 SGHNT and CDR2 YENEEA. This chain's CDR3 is CASSLAFGNNYEQYF. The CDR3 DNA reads TGTGCCAGCAGCTTAGCGTTCGGGAATAACTACGAGCAGTACTTC.

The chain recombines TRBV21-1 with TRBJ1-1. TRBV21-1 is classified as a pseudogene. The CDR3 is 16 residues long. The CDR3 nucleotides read TGTGCCAGCAGCAAAGCTCGGAGGGGCAAAAACACTGAAGCTTTCTTT. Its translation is CASSKARRGKNTEAFF.

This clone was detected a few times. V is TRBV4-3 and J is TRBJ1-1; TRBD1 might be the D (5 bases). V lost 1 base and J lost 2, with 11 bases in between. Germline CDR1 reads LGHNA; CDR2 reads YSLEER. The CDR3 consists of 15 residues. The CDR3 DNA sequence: TGCGCCAGCAGCCAAGTTTGGGGGGGAAACACTGAAGCTTTCTTT. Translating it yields CASSQVWGGNTEAFF.

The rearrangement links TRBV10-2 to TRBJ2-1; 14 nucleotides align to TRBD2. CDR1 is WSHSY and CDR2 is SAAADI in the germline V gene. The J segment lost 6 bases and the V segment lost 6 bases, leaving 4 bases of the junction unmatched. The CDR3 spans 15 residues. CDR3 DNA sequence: TGCGCCAGCAGCGGACTAGCGGGAGGTCTCAATGAGCAGTTCTTC. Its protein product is CASSGLAGGLNEQFF.

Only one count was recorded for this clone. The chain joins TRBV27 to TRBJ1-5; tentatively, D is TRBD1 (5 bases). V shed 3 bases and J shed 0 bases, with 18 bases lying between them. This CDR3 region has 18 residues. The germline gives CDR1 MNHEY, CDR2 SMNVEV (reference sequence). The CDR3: CASSLKWGSSYSNQPQHF. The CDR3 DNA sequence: TGTGCCAGCAGTTTGAAGTGGGGCAGTTCCTATAGCAATCAGCCCCAGCATTTT.

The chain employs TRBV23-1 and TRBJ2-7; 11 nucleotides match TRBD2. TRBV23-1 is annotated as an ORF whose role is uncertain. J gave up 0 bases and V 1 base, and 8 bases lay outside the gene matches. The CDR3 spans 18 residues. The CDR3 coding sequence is TGCGCCAGCAGTCAATGGGTAGCGGGGGGGCTACCCTCCTACGAGCAGTACTTC. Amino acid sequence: CASSQWVAGGLPSYEQYF.

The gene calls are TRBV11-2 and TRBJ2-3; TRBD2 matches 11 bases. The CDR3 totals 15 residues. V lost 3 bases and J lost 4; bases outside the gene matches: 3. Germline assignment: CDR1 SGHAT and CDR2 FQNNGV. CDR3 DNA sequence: TGTGCCAGCAGCTTTAGCGGGGGGGCCGCAGATACGCAGTATTTT. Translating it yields CASSFSGGAADTQYF. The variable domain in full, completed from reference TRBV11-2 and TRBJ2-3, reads EAGVAQSPRYKIIEKRQSVAFWCNPISGHATLYWYQQILGQGPKLLIQFQNNGVVDDSQLPKDRFSAERLKGVDSTLKIQPAKLEDSAVYLCASSFSGGAADTQYFGPGTRLTVL.

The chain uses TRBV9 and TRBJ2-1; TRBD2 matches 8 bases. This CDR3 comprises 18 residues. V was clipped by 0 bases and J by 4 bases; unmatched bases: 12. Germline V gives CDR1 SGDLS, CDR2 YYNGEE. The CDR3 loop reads CASSVEGLGYAAYNEQFF. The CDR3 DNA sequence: TGTGCCAGCAGCGTAGAGGGACTAGGATATGCAGCTTACAATGAGCAGTTCTTC.

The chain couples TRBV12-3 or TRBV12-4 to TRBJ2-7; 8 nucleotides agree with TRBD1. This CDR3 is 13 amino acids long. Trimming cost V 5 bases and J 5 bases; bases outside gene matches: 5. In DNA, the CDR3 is TGTGCCAGCAGTCCCCGGACAGGGCACGAGCAGTACTTC. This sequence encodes CASSPRTGHEQYF.

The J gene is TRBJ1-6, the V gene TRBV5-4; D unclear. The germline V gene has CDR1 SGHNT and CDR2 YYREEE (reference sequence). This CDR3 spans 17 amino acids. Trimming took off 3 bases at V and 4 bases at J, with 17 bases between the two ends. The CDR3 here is CASSSPLPGSYNSPLHF. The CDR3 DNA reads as TGTGCCAGCAGCTCGCCGCTTCCGGGGAGTTATAATTCACCCCTCCACTTT.

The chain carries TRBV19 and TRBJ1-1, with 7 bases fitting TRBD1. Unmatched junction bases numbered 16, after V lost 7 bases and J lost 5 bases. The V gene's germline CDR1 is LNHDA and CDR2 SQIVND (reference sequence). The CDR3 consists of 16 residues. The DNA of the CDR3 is TGTGCCAGTATCCTCCGGGACAGCCTTCTTCCGACTGAAGCTTTCTTT. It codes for CASILRDSLLPTEAFF. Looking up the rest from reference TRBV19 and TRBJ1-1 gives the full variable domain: DGGITQSPKYLFRKEGQNVTLSCEQNLNHDAMYWYRQDPGQGLRLIYYSQIVNDFQKGDIAEGYSVSREKKESFPLTVTSAQKNPTAFYLCASILRDSLLPTEAFFGQGTRLTVV.

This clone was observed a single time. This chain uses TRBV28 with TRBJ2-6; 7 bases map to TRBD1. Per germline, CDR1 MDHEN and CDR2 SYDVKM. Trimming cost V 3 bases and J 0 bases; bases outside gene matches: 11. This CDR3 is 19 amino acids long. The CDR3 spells CASSFRNRGHGSGANVLTF. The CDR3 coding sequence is TGTGCCAGCAGTTTCAGAAATAGGGGGCATGGCTCTGGGGCCAACGTCCTGACTTTC.

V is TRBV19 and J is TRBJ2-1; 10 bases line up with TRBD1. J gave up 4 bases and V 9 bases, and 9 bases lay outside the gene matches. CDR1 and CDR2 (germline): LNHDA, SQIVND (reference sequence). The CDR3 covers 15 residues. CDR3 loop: CASSSGGQGYNEQFF. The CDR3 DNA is TGTGCCAGCTCTTCTGGGGGACAGGGGTACAATGAGCAGTTCTTC.

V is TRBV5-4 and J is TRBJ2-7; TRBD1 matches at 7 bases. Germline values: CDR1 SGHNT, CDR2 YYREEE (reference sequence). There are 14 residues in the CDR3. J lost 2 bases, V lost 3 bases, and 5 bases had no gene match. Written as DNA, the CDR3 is TGTGCCAGCAGCTCCTCCGGGACAGCCTACGAGCAGTACTTC. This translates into CASSSSGTAYEQYF. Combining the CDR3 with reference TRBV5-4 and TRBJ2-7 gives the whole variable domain ETGVTQSPTHLIKTRGQQVTLRCSSQSGHNTVSWYQQALGQGPQFIFQYYREEENGRGNFPPRFSGLQFPNYSSELNVNALELDDSALYLCASSSSGTAYEQYFGPGTRLTVT.

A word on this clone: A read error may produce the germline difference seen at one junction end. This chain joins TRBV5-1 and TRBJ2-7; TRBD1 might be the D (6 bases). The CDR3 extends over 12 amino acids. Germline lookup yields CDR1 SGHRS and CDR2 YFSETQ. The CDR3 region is CASSYDRILPEF. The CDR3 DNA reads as TGCGCCAGCAGCTACGACAGGATCCTTCCGGAATTC.

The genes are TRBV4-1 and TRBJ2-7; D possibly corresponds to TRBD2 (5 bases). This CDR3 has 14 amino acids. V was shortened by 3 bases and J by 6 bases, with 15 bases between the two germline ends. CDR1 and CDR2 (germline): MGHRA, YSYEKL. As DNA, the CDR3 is TGCGCCAGCAGCCACACGGACTGGTCGGGCGAGCAGTACTTC. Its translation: CASSHTDWSGEQYF.